The 21 T cell receptor beta chains below all came from one sample that was sequenced in a study of blood T cell repertoires in COVID-19. Method: immunoSEQ multiplex PCR; TCRdb's copy keeps in-frame clones and lacks some. The table has tens of thousands of clones, more than 75% seen once. The specimen sequenced was peripheral blood. The receptor set was obtained from a woman of 80 years or more with active or convalescent COVID-19.

V and J are TRBV7-4 and TRBJ1-1; no reliable D call. Trimming removed 8 bases from V and 1 base from J, with 14 bases in between. Germline assignment: CDR1 SGHVT and CDR2 SQSDAQ. The CDR3 has 14 residues. The CDR3 DNA reads as TGTGCCAGCTGGAACAGTCTGGGGAACACTGAAGCTTTCTTT. The encoded protein is CASWNSLGNTEAFF.

This clone was recorded only once. The rearrangement uses TRBV4-1 and TRBJ2-3; TRBD2 agrees at 11 bases. CDR3 length equals 17 residues. With V trimmed by 1 base and J by 1 base, 4 bases remained unmatched. In germline, CDR1 is MGHRA, CDR2 YSYEKL. In nucleotides, the CDR3 is TGCGCCAGCAGCCAAGTAGCGGGGGGGCTCGGCACAGATACGCAGTATTTT. Encoded protein: CASSQVAGGLGTDTQYF.

This rearrangement joins TRBV27 to TRBJ1-1, with D hard to call. This CDR3 comprises 14 residues. Trimming took off 2 bases at V and 0 bases at J, with 7 bases between the two ends. Germline CDR1 MNHEY, CDR2 SMNVEV (reference sequence). The CDR3 protein is CASSLNSLNTEAFF. The CDR3, as DNA: TGTGCCAGCAGTTTAAACAGCTTGAACACTGAAGCTTTCTTT.

CDR3 protein: CASSQDEGEQETQYF. CDR3 DNA: TGCGCCAGCAGCCAAGATGAGGGGGAACAAGAGACCCAGTACTTC. The gene calls are TRBV4-1 and TRBJ2-5, with a weak D call TRBD1 (6 bases). Trimming cost V 0 bases and J 2 bases, with 10 bases left between them. The CDR3 extends over 15 amino acids. Germline-derived CDR1 and CDR2 are MGHRA and YSYEKL.

This chain connects TRBV6-6 to TRBJ2-7; TRBD1 matches at 8 bases. J lost 7 bases, V lost 5 bases, and 7 bases had no gene match. The V gene's germline CDR1 is MNHNY and CDR2 SVGAGI (reference sequence). This CDR3 is built from 13 residues. The CDR3: CASSQGQGGEQYF. The CDR3 nucleotides are TGTGCCAGCAGTCAAGGACAGGGAGGAGAGCAGTACTTC.

As DNA, the CDR3 is TGTGCCAGCAGTTTATTTGCGGAGACCCAGTACTTC. Protein sequence: CASSLFAETQYF. J is TRBJ2-5 and V is TRBV12-3 or TRBV12-4; no firm D call. The CDR3 sequence is 12 residues long. V dropped 2 bases and J dropped 5 bases, with 6 bases sitting between them.

V gene TRBV7-2 combines with J gene TRBJ2-3; the D gene is possibly TRBD1 (6 bases). This CDR3 is 15 amino acids long. Germline V gene lookup returns CDR1 SGHTA and CDR2 FQGNSA. V was pared by 4 bases and J by 4 bases, with 15 bases between. The CDR3 DNA sequence: TGTGCCAGCAGCTCAGGGCGAGGGGGACCAGATACGCAGTATTTT. This translates into CASSSGRGGPDTQYF.

The V call is TRBV28, the J call TRBJ1-6; D is uncertain. This CDR3 spans 14 amino acids. V was cut by 3 bases and J by 5 bases, with 8 bases left in between. Per germline, CDR1 MDHEN and CDR2 SYDVKM. The CDR3 loop reads CASSFLPDNSPLHF. The CDR3 coding sequence is TGTGCCAGCAGTTTCCTCCCAGATAATTCACCCCTCCACTTT.

This chain uses TRBV7-3 with TRBJ1-1; a possible D gene is TRBD1 (6 bases). V dropped 4 bases and J dropped 4 bases, with 13 bases sitting between them. There are 14 residues in the CDR3. Germline CDR1 SGHTA, CDR2 FQGTGA. CDR3 coding DNA: TGTGCCAGCAGCTCGTCAGGGGTGGCCACTGAAGCTTTCTTT. Protein: CASSSSGVATEAFF. The whole variable domain, filled in from reference TRBV7-3 and TRBJ1-1, reads GAGVSQTPSNKVTEKGKYVELRCDPISGHTALYWYRQSLGQGPEFLIYFQGTGAADDSGLPNDRFFAVRPEGSVSTLKIQRTERGDSAVYLCASSSSGVATEAFFGQGTRLTVV.

Only a few counts were recorded for this clone. V and J are TRBV30 and TRBJ1-5; TRBD1 is a possible D gene (6 bases). Per germline, CDR1 GTSNPN and CDR2 SVGIG (reference sequence). The CDR3 has 14 residues. Trimming removed 0 bases at V and 2 bases at J, with 8 bases between. CDR3 DNA sequence: TGTGCCTGGAGTGTTAAGGGGGGCAATCAGCCCCAGCATTTT. This codes for CAWSVKGGNQPQHF.

The rearrangement joins TRBV30 to TRBJ1-2; D might be TRBD1 (5 bases). The V and J ends lost 2 bases and 3 bases respectively, with 7 bases between them. Germline V gene lookup returns CDR1 GTSNPN and CDR2 SVGIG (reference sequence). This CDR3 contains 12 residues. The CDR3 here is CAWSIGDYGYTF. The CDR3 bases are TGTGCCTGGAGTATAGGGGACTATGGCTACACCTTC.

The chain uses TRBV7-2 and TRBJ1-1, with D possibly TRBD1 on 5 matching bases. CDR1 is SGHTA, CDR2 FQGNSA, per germline. This CDR3 region has 15 residues. The ends were cut back, 5 bases at V and 6 bases at J, with 19 bases in the middle. CDR3 region: CASSAGRVLRAEAFF. The CDR3 DNA reads as TGTGCCAGCAGCGCTGGCAGGGTATTGAGAGCTGAAGCTTTCTTT.

This chain links TRBV18 with TRBJ2-1; tentatively, D is TRBD1 (5 bases). Between the trimmed V and J ends, which lost 6 bases and 3 bases, there was a span of 12 bases. There are 14 residues in the CDR3. CDR1 KGHSH and CDR2 LQKENI come from the germline V gene. CDR3 in DNA: TGTGCCAGCTCCCGGACACCCCACTACAATGAGCAGTTCTTC. Its translation: CASSRTPHYNEQFF. Complete variable domain (other parts from reference TRBV18 and TRBJ2-1): NAGVMQNPRHLVRRRGQEARLRCSPMKGHSHVYWYRQLPEEGLKFMVYLQKENIIDESGMPKERFSAEFPKEGPSILRIQQVVRGDSAAYFCASSRTPHYNEQFFGPGTRLTVL.

The rearrangement uses TRBV12-3 or TRBV12-4 and TRBJ2-3, with D possibly TRBD2 on 7 matching bases. Trimming pared 3 bases from V and 9 bases from J, leaving 13 bases between. The length of the CDR3 is 13 residues. The CDR3 sequence: CASSFWGGGTQYF. CDR3 bases: TGTGCCAGCAGTTTCTGGGGAGGGGGAACGCAGTATTTT.

The genes are TRBV11-2 and TRBJ2-2; D may be TRBD1 (6 bases). Germline-derived CDR1 and CDR2 are SGHAT and FQNNGV. The CDR3 contains 15 residues. V was pared by 6 bases and J by 2 bases, with 13 bases between. As DNA, the CDR3 is TGTGCCAGCAGTCTCGGGACAATAAACACCGGGGAGCTGTTTTTT. This translates into CASSLGTINTGELFF.

The rearrangement uses TRBV18 and TRBJ1-1; 9 nucleotides agree with TRBD1. The germline V gene encodes CDR1 KGHSH and CDR2 LQKENI. With V trimmed by 5 bases and J by 1 base, 8 bases remained unmatched. The CDR3 has 16 amino acids. The CDR3 protein is CASSSRQGVPNTEAFF. Here the CDR3 DNA reads TGTGCCAGCTCATCCCGACAGGGGGTACCGAACACTGAAGCTTTCTTT.

J is TRBJ1-2 and V is TRBV28; 7 bases line up with TRBD1. This CDR3 is built from 15 residues. Germline lookup yields CDR1 MDHEN and CDR2 SYDVKM. Losses at the gene ends were 6 bases for V and 2 bases for J; bases not matched to a gene: 9. The CDR3 is CASRPRTGPNYGYTF. As DNA, the CDR3 is TGTGCCAGCAGACCCAGGACAGGCCCAAACTATGGCTACACCTTC.

The rearrangement links TRBV5-6 to TRBJ2-1, with 9 bases matching TRBD2. Germline trimming cut 6 bases from V and 9 bases from J; bases unmatched to any gene: 13. The CDR3 sequence is 15 residues long. Per the germline V gene, CDR1 is SGHDT and CDR2 is YYEEEE. This chain's CDR3 is CASMPHGGGAGEQFF. CDR3 in DNA: TGTGCCAGCATGCCTCATGGCGGGGGGGCCGGTGAGCAGTTCTTC.

This clone occurred once. The chain couples TRBV2 to TRBJ2-4, with 7 positions matching TRBD1. The trim removed 6 bases at V and 9 bases at J, leaving 8 bases unmatched. The CDR3 has 13 amino acids. Germline CDR1 is SNHLY and CDR2 is FYNNEI. CDR3 in amino acids: CASSAGQVGIQYF. CDR3 DNA sequence: TGTGCCAGCAGCGCTGGACAGGTGGGCATTCAGTACTTC.

The rearrangement links TRBV9 to TRBJ1-2; TRBD1 matches 11 bases. This CDR3 has 15 residues. Trimming removed 3 bases from V and 7 bases from J; junction bases left unmatched: 8. Per germline, CDR1 SGDLS and CDR2 YYNGEE. Here the CDR3 DNA reads TGTGCCAGCAGCGCCCGGACAGGGGGCAAGGGTGGCTACACCTTC. Its translation: CASSARTGGKGGYTF.

This chain connects TRBV30 to TRBJ1-1; D is perhaps TRBD1 (5 bases). The CDR3 sequence is 13 residues long. Trimming removed 1 base at V and 4 bases at J, with 10 bases between. Germline CDR1 and CDR2: GTSNPN and SVGIG (reference sequence). CDR3 sequence (DNA): TGTGCCTGGAGTGCCCCGACAGCCACTGAAGCTTTCTTT. This translates into CAWSAPTATEAFF.